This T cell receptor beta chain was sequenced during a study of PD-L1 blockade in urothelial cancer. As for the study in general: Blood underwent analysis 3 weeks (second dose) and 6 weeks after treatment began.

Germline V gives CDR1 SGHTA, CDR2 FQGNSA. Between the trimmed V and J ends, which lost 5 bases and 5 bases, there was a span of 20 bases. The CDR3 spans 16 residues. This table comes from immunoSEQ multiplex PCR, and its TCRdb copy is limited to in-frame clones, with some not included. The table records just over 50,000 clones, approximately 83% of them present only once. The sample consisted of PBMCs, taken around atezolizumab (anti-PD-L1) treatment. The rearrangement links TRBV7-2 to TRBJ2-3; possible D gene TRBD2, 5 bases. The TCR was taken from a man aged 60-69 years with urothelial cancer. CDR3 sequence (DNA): TGTGCCAGCAGCCACCCGGGAAGCCCTAATAGAGATACGCAGTATTTT. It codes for CASSHPGSPNRDTQYF.